This entry describes one T cell receptor (beta chain). This specimen belongs to a study of CD8 T cells in Susac syndrome. Looking at the study overall: Of the sequenced Susac syndrome patients, 5 or 6 had active disease and 8 or 9 were in remission. Patients with Susac syndrome were therapy-naive, treated with corticosteroids, or treated with intravenous immunoglobulin alone when blood was collected.

A quantity of roughly 0.5 to 1 ug RNA underwent reverse transcription using random hexamers. Coverage of TCR beta CDR3 amplification by immunoSEQ multiplex PCR extended to 54 Vbeta and 13 Jbeta. TCRdb re-called the immunoSEQ multiplex PCR reads through MiXCR, storing one row per CDR3 protein. The data show hundreds of thousands of distinct CDR3 sequences, about 95% seen once. TEMRA cells were FACS-enriched and CD8+ and CD4+ T cells negatively isolated. This CDR3 is built from 16 residues. Germline V gene sequence: CDR1 MDHEN, CDR2 SYDVKM. Trimming shortened V by 5 bases and J by 4 bases, and 20 bases separated the two germline ends.

The rearrangement links TRBV28 to TRBJ1-2; D is uncertain. The specimen was CD4+ T cells from PBMCs. The clonotype comes from a human donor with Susac syndrome. The DNA for the CDR3 is TGTGCCAGCAGTCCGTACCGAGTCCTGGTCTCCTATGGCTACACCTTC. It translates to CASSPYRVLVSYGYTF.